The 31 T cell receptor beta chains below come from one sample, sequenced in a study of OX40 agonist ivuxolimab in advanced cancers. The assay was immunoSEQ multiplex PCR, and TCRdb's table has in-frame clones only and misses some. Here the sample spans approximately 100,000 clones, roughly 85% being singletons. Material: CD4+ or CD8+ T cells sorted from blood, obtained in a trial of the OX40 agonist ivuxolimab. These receptors came from an adult with an advanced solid tumor such as melanoma, head and neck, liver or kidney cancer.

This chain connects TRBV19 to TRBJ1-6; D gene ambiguous. The V and J ends lost 7 bases and 11 bases respectively, with 12 bases between them. The CDR3 sequence is 12 residues long. The germline V gene encodes CDR1 LNHDA and CDR2 SQIVND (reference sequence). The CDR3 DNA reads TGTGCCAGTACCGACACATGGCCACCCCTCCACTTT. Its translation is CASTDTWPPLHF.

The V gene is TRBV5-8, the J gene TRBJ2-7; perhaps TRBD2 as D (5 bases). The V end was cut by 6 bases, the J end by 6 bases, with 19 bases between. Germline assignment: CDR1 SGHTS and CDR2 YDEGEE. This CDR3 has 14 residues. CDR3 loop: CASTPRYGSPEQYF. CDR3 coding DNA: TGTGCCAGCACCCCCCGGTATGGGAGCCCCGAGCAGTACTTC.

This rearrangement joins TRBV19 to TRBJ2-5; maybe TRBD1 (6 bases). Per germline, CDR1 LNHDA and CDR2 SQIVND (reference sequence). The CDR3 loop spans 12 amino acids. V was clipped by 5 bases and J by 5 bases, with 9 bases between them. The CDR3 reads CASSEQGETQYF. Written as DNA, the CDR3 is TGTGCCAGTAGTGAGCAGGGGGAGACCCAGTACTTC. Looking up the rest from reference TRBV19 and TRBJ2-5 gives the full variable domain: DGGITQSPKYLFRKEGQNVTLSCEQNLNHDAMYWYRQDPGQGLRLIYYSQIVNDFQKGDIAEGYSVSREKKESFPLTVTSAQKNPTAFYLCASSEQGETQYFGPGTRLLVL.

This clone appeared a single time. The genes are TRBV18 and TRBJ2-1, with D possibly matching TRBD1 (7 bases). Germline CDR1 and CDR2: KGHSH and LQKENI. V shed 3 bases and J shed 2 bases, with 11 bases lying between them. CDR3 length equals 15 residues. CDR3 region: CASSPQGGAYNEQFF. The CDR3 DNA follows: TGTGCCAGCTCACCCCAGGGGGGTGCCTACAATGAGCAGTTCTTC.

This sequence joins TRBV11-2 and TRBJ1-5; no clear D. Trimming shortened V by 4 bases and J by 2 bases, and 12 bases separated the two germline ends. Germline V lookup: CDR1 SGHAT, CDR2 FQNNGV. CDR3 size: 15 residues. This CDR3 is CASSSALSGNQPQHF. CDR3 coding DNA: TGTGCCAGCAGCTCGGCCCTGAGCGGCAATCAGCCCCAGCATTTT.

The V gene is TRBV5-4, the J gene TRBJ2-7, with no clear D. The germline V gene encodes CDR1 SGHNT and CDR2 YYREEE (reference sequence). This CDR3 contains 15 residues. V was cut by 4 bases and J by 2 bases, with 16 bases left in between. Here the CDR3 reads CASSDPLGGAYEQYF. For the CDR3, the DNA is TGTGCCAGCAGCGACCCCCTGGGCGGTGCCTACGAGCAGTACTTC.

Turning to this clone: The identical CDR3 is also encoded by other nucleotide sequences in the sample. This chain connects TRBV11-2 to TRBJ1-2, with D maybe TRBD1 (6 bases). The CDR3 totals 15 residues. Trimming left V 5 bases short and J 4 bases short, with 17 bases between. In germline, CDR1 is SGHAT, CDR2 FQNNGV. CDR3 loop: CASSALGGLGYGYTF. The CDR3 region has the DNA TGTGCCAGCAGCGCCTTAGGGGGGCTTGGCTATGGCTACACCTTC.

CDR3 bases: TGCGCCAGCAGCCAAGATCTTAACACTGAAGCTTTCTTT. It encodes CASSQDLNTEAFF. V and J are TRBV4-3 and TRBJ1-1; D unresolved. The V end lost 0 bases, the J end lost 2 bases, and 4 bases lay between the germline ends. The CDR3 is 13 amino acids. Per germline, CDR1 LGHNA and CDR2 YSLEER.

This clone has only a few counts. The gene calls are TRBV18 and TRBJ2-2; D might be TRBD2 (6 bases). The CDR3 consists of 15 residues. Germline assignment: CDR1 KGHSH and CDR2 LQKENI. V was shortened by 4 bases and J by 3 bases, with 12 bases between the two germline ends. CDR3 in amino acids: CASSHGTWDTGELFF. The CDR3 DNA reads TGTGCCAGCTCACACGGGACTTGGGACACCGGGGAGCTGTTTTTT.

The chain links TRBV2 to TRBJ2-5, with D unclear. The CDR3 is 13 residues long. Germline lookup yields CDR1 SNHLY and CDR2 FYNNEI. Trimming took off 5 bases at V and 5 bases at J, with 12 bases between the two ends. The DNA for the CDR3 is TGTGCCAGCAGTCCGGGCCGCAGGGAGACCCAGTACTTC. This translates into CASSPGRRETQYF.

This rearrangement joins TRBV29-1 to TRBJ2-3; D is uncertain. Trimming removed 4 bases at V and 4 bases at J, with 3 bases between. The CDR3 is 10 residues long. Germline loops: CDR1 SQVTM, CDR2 ANQGSEA. CDR3 sequence (DNA): TGCAGCGTTGGGTCAGATACGCAGTATTTT. Translated, it gives CSVGSDTQYF.

V gene TRBV5-6 combines with J gene TRBJ1-2, with 9 positions matching TRBD1. The CDR3 consists of 16 residues. Losses at the gene ends were 6 bases for V and 5 bases for J; bases not matched to a gene: 14. Germline CDR1 SGHDT, CDR2 YYEEEE. The CDR3 here is CASTGSEGQGLYGYTF. The CDR3 DNA follows: TGTGCCAGCACCGGATCTGAGGGACAGGGCCTATATGGCTACACCTTC.

The rearrangement uses TRBV7-2 and TRBJ1-3; D is unclear. V was pared by 1 base and J by 7 bases, with 11 bases between. Germline-derived CDR1 and CDR2 are SGHTA and FQGNSA. CDR3 size: 14 residues. CDR3 residues: CASSLERVGNTIYF. CDR3 nucleotide sequence: TGTGCCAGCAGCTTAGAAAGGGTGGGCAACACCATATATTTT.

The CDR3 DNA is TGTGCCAGCAGACGGGACTTCTCCTCCTACGAGCAGTACTTC. As protein: CASRRDFSSYEQYF. This chain links TRBV6-5 with TRBJ2-7; D might be TRBD2 (6 bases). The V gene lost 6 bases and the J gene lost 0 bases, with 12 bases spanning the gap. This CDR3 contains 14 residues. Germline CDR1 reads MNHEY; CDR2 reads SVGAGI.

Judged by abundance, this clone is medium-sized. V gene TRBV5-1 combines with J gene TRBJ1-2; TRBD1 might be the D (5 bases). Deletions cut 4 bases from V and 5 bases from J, with 15 bases between. The CDR3 runs to 14 residues. Germline loops: CDR1 SGHRS, CDR2 YFSETQ. The CDR3 nucleotides read TGCGCCAGCAGCCCCGAGGGGATGGCGTATGGCTACACCTTC. This gives the protein CASSPEGMAYGYTF.

The chain is built from TRBV19 and TRBJ2-5, with 7 bases aligning to TRBD2. CDR3 length equals 12 residues. The ends lost 8 bases at V and 2 bases at J; junction bases unmatched: 2. Per the germline V gene, CDR1 is LNHDA and CDR2 is SQIVND (reference sequence). DNA for the CDR3: TGTGCCAGTCGGGGGGTACAAGAGACCCAGTACTTC. Encoded protein: CASRGVQETQYF.

The chain uses TRBV5-1 and TRBJ1-1; D unresolved. V lost 2 bases and J 8 bases, leaving 7 bases between the germline ends. The CDR3 has 11 amino acids. CDR1 and CDR2 (germline): SGHRS, YFSETQ. This CDR3 is CASSFRREAFF. The CDR3 DNA is TGCGCCAGCAGCTTTAGGCGCGAAGCTTTCTTT.

This chain connects TRBV7-2 to TRBJ2-1; possibly TRBD1 or TRBD2 for D (5 bases each). V was clipped by 4 bases and J by 8 bases, with 12 bases between them. Per the germline V gene, CDR1 is SGHTA and CDR2 is FQGNSA. CDR3 length: 13 residues. CDR3 region: CASSSGTSYEQFF. The CDR3 DNA follows: TGTGCCAGCAGCTCCGGGACCTCTTATGAGCAGTTCTTC.

The V and J genes are TRBV10-3 and TRBJ2-7; 7 nucleotides match TRBD1. The V segment lost 3 bases and the J segment 3 bases; nucleotides outside the gene matches: 8. This CDR3 contains 15 residues. In germline, CDR1 is ENHRY, CDR2 SYGVKD. The CDR3 here is CAISDFRTGIYEQYF. In nucleotides, the CDR3 is TGTGCCATCAGTGATTTCAGGACAGGAATCTACGAGCAGTACTTC.

This clone is a singleton in its sample. The chain links TRBV4-3 to TRBJ1-4, with TRBD1 matching over 9 bases. The germline V gene has CDR1 LGHNA and CDR2 YSLEER. The V segment lost 4 bases and the J segment 5 bases; nucleotides outside the gene matches: 2. The CDR3 runs to 14 residues. CDR3 coding DNA: TGCGCCAGCAGCCTCGGGACAGGGAATGAAAAACTGTTTTTT. This codes for CASSLGTGNEKLFF.

V and J are TRBV9 and TRBJ2-5; TRBD1 agrees at 9 bases. CDR3 length: 14 amino acids. From germline, CDR1 is SGDLS and CDR2 YYNGEE. The V and J ends lost 4 bases and 11 bases, in that order; junction bases with no gene match: 12. The CDR3 reads CASSWGQGSVEQYF. The CDR3 DNA is TGTGCCAGCAGCTGGGGACAGGGATCCGTGGAGCAGTACTTC.

The rearrangement links TRBV2 to TRBJ2-5, with D unresolved. Germline CDR1 is SNHLY and CDR2 is FYNNEI. The V and J ends lost 1 base and 14 bases respectively, with 11 bases between them. CDR3 length: 11 amino acids. CDR3 residues: CASSEEALTYF. As DNA, the CDR3 is TGTGCCAGCAGTGAAGAGGCCCTTACCTACTTC.

This clone occurred many times. This chain links TRBV5-1 with TRBJ2-7; the match to TRBD1 covers 9 bases. V was pared by 4 bases and J by 2 bases, with 4 bases of the junction left unmatched. This CDR3 is 14 amino acids long. Looked up from germline, CDR1 is SGHRS and CDR2 is YFSETQ. In DNA, the CDR3 is TGCGCCAGCAGCGTGGGACAGGGCGCCTACGAGCAGTACTTC. Encoded protein: CASSVGQGAYEQYF.

The genes are TRBV19 and TRBJ2-3, with 9 positions matching TRBD1. Per germline, CDR1 LNHDA and CDR2 SQIVND (reference sequence). This CDR3 has 15 amino acids. With V trimmed by 3 bases and J by 3 bases, 4 bases remained unmatched. CDR3 region: CASSIGQGWTDTQYF. Here the CDR3 DNA reads TGTGCCAGTAGTATCGGACAGGGGTGGACAGATACGCAGTATTTT.

This clone has just one count. The chain is built from TRBV19 and TRBJ2-4; 11 nucleotides align to TRBD1. CDR1 is LNHDA and CDR2 is SQIVND in the germline V gene (reference sequence). V gave up 5 bases and J gave up 0 bases; unmatched junction bases: 3. The length of the CDR3 is 16 residues. The CDR3 sequence is CASSGTGGTAKNIQYF. DNA for the CDR3: TGTGCCAGTAGTGGGACAGGGGGAACAGCCAAAAACATTCAGTACTTC.

The chain has TRBV11-2 and TRBJ2-7; D call uncertain. Trimming shortened V by 3 bases and J by 7 bases, and 19 bases separated the two germline ends. Per germline, CDR1 SGHAT and CDR2 FQNNGV. The CDR3 covers 15 residues. CDR3 DNA sequence: TGTGCCAGCAGCTTTACGTCGGTCCGTTTGACGGAGCAGTACTTC. Translation gives CASSFTSVRLTEQYF.

The chain has TRBV5-1 and TRBJ1-4; 7 bases fit TRBD1. CDR3 length equals 15 residues. Germline V gene lookup returns CDR1 SGHRS and CDR2 YFSETQ. The V gene end was trimmed by 0 bases and the J gene end by 7 bases; junction bases not matched to a gene: 6. The CDR3 DNA reads as TGCGCCAGCAGCTTGGAAGGGGGCGATATTGAAAAACTGTTTTTT. Residues: CASSLEGGDIEKLFF. Full variable domain (rest looked up from reference TRBV5-1 and TRBJ1-4): KAGVTQTPRYLIKTRGQQVTLSCSPISGHRSVSWYQQTPGQGLQFLFEYFSETQRNKGNFPGRFSGRQFSNSRSEMNVSTLELGDSALYLCASSLEGGDIEKLFFGSGTQLSVL.

The table lists this clone with a count of one. The J gene is TRBJ2-5, the V gene TRBV5-5; D may correspond to TRBD1 or TRBD2 (6 bases each). The CDR3 contains 16 residues. Germline values: CDR1 SGHKS, CDR2 YYEKEE (reference sequence). Trimming removed 0 bases from V and 6 bases from J, with 18 bases in between. The CDR3 loop is CASSLDSGAGSKTQYF. The DNA of the CDR3 is TGTGCCAGCAGCTTGGATTCGGGGGCCGGGTCGAAGACCCAGTACTTC.

This chain uses TRBV5-4 with TRBJ2-4; either TRBD1 or TRBD2 may fit D (7 bases each). The length of the CDR3 is 18 residues. CDR1 SGHNT and CDR2 YYREEE come from the germline V gene (reference sequence). The V end was cut by 0 bases, the J end by 2 bases, with 18 bases between. The CDR3 DNA follows: TGTGCCAGCAGCTTGGGGGTGGGAGGGGGCGCGTCCAAAAACATTCAGTACTTC. Residues: CASSLGVGGGASKNIQYF. Looking up the rest from reference TRBV5-4 and TRBJ2-4 gives the full variable domain: ETGVTQSPTHLIKTRGQQVTLRCSSQSGHNTVSWYQQALGQGPQFIFQYYREEENGRGNFPPRFSGLQFPNYSSELNVNALELDDSALYLCASSLGVGGGASKNIQYFGAGTRLSVL.

V gene TRBV6-1 combines with J gene TRBJ2-3; a weak D match, TRBD2 (6 bases). Germline V lookup: CDR1 MNHNS, CDR2 SASEGT. This CDR3 contains 12 residues. CDR3 region: CGTGLNENTQYF. The CDR3 coding sequence is TGTGGGACGGGACTTAATGAAAATACGCAGTATTTT.

The V call is TRBV29-1, the J call TRBJ2-7; D unresolved. The CDR3 spans 11 residues. With 4 bases removed from V and 7 bases from J, the gap between germline ends came to 11 bases. The V gene's germline CDR1 is SQVTM and CDR2 ANQGSEA. CDR3 region: CSVVWVEEQYF. The CDR3 DNA reads TGCAGCGTTGTGTGGGTGGAGGAGCAGTACTTC.